These T cell receptor beta chains were read from a single sample in a study of T-cell memory formation after mild COVID-19. TCRdb called the 5' RACE reads again in MiXCR, with one record for every CDR3 protein. Of some 150,000 distinct CDR3 sequences detected, under 7% appear once; the ten largest clones hold roughly 2.1%. The specimen was PBMCs or a T cell subset sorted from them (not recorded which). The receptors shown here come from an adult woman who had mild COVID-19 (a few samples of this study predate the infection). Cell type and time point are not known. Each CDR3 is given with its conserved first and last residue. A D gene is named only where the DNA matches it firmly. The size field is filled for only some rows; it gives once, few, many or a size class.

V	size	J	D	DNA	CDR3
TRBV20-1	many	TRBJ2-6	-	TGCAGTGCTGTCAATAACAGGGACTCTGGGGCCAACGTCCTGACTTTC	CSAVNNRDSGANVLTF
TRBV6-6	many	TRBJ2-1	-	TGTGCCAGCAGTTACCCTACTGGAAATGAGCAGTTCTTC	CASSYPTGNEQFF
TRBV5-1	few	TRBJ2-1	TRBD2	TGCGCCAGCAGCTTAGGGACTAGCGGGAGTTCAATCAATGAGCAGTTCTTC	CASSLGTSGSSINEQFF
TRBV20-1	many	TRBJ2-1	TRBD2	TGCAGTGCCGTAATAGCGGGAGGGACCTACAATGAGCAGTTCTTC	CSAVIAGGTYNEQFF
TRBV12-3/TRBV12-4	many	TRBJ2-7	-	TGTGCCAGCGGATCCTACAGAGCCTACGAGCAGTACTTC	CASGSYRAYEQYF
TRBV4-1	-	TRBJ2-1	-	TGCGCCAGCAGCCAAGGGGAGCAGACGATCTCCGGTGAGCAGTTCTTC	CASSQGEQTISGEQFF
TRBV5-5	-	TRBJ2-5	-	TGTGCCAGCAGCATACAGGGTAGGGGGGAGACCCAGTACTTC	CASSIQGRGETQYF
TRBV7-9	-	TRBJ1-1	-	TGTGCCAGCTCTACTAATGCTCGGGGGGGCACTGAAGCTTTCTTT	CASSTNARGGTEAFF
TRBV2	many	TRBJ2-1	TRBD2	TGTGCCAGCAGCGAAGCGCGGGGGGACGCTGAGCAGTTCTTC	CASSEARGDAEQFF
TRBV20-1	-	TRBJ1-5	-	TGCAGTGCTAGAGAGGATGGCAATCAGCCCCAGCATTTT	CSAREDGNQPQHF
TRBV9	many	TRBJ2-2	-	TGTGCCAGCAGCGTTAGTTATACTCAGCTGTTTTTT	CASSVSYTQLFF
TRBV7-2	many	TRBJ1-4	-	TGTGCCAGCAGCTTAGGCAGGGATGAAAAACTGTTTTTT	CASSLGRDEKLFF
TRBV5-1	few	TRBJ1-1	-	TGCGCCAGCAGCTACGGGACTAGGGGGACTGAAGCTTTCTTT	CASSYGTRGTEAFF
TRBV2	-	TRBJ1-2	-	TGTGCCAGCAGCCTCCTTATCAGGGATGGCTACACCTTC	CASSLLIRDGYTF
TRBV4-2	many	TRBJ1-6	-	TGTGCCAGCAGCCAAGATTACGGGAGCTCCTATAATTCACCCCTCCACTTT	CASSQDYGSSYNSPLHF
TRBV20-1	many	TRBJ2-5	-	TGCAGTGCCCCCGGACAGTTGCAAGAGACCCAGTACTTC	CSAPGQLQETQYF
TRBV7-9	many	TRBJ2-3	-	TGTGCCAGCAGCTTAAGCGAGACAGGAAGAACAGATACGCAGTATTTT	CASSLSETGRTDTQYF
TRBV27	few	TRBJ2-1	-	TGTGCCAGCAGCCAGACTCCCTACAATGAGCAGTTCTTC	CASSQTPYNEQFF
TRBV24-1	-	TRBJ2-1	-	TGTGCCACCAGTGATTTTAGCCGACCAGGCTCCTACAATGAGCAGTTCTTC	CATSDFSRPGSYNEQFF
TRBV7-8	many	TRBJ2-5	TRBD1	TGTGCCAGCAGCTTAACCTGGAGACATTCGACAGGGAGAAGGGAGACCCAGTACTTC	CASSLTWRHSTGRRETQYF
TRBV3-1	few	TRBJ1-2	-	TGTGCCAGCAGCCAAGATGTTCGGGCTAACTATGGCTACACCTTC	CASSQDVRANYGYTF
TRBV20-1	-	TRBJ1-2	TRBD1	TGCAGTGCCGGGACAGGAGTGCTTGGCTACACCTTC	CSAGTGVLGYTF
TRBV18	-	TRBJ1-2	-	TGTGCCAGCTCGTCTAGGTCCGTGAGGGTCCACACCTTC	CASSSRSVRVHTF
TRBV24-1	-	TRBJ2-2	-	TGTGCCGCGAGCGGAGATCCCACCGGGGAGCTGTTTTTT	CAASGDPTGELFF
TRBV3-1	once	TRBJ2-5	-	TGTGCCAGCAGCCCCCACCCTGGCGGAGAGACCCAGTACTTC	CASSPHPGGETQYF
TRBV29-1	many	TRBJ2-7	TRBD2	TGCAGCGTTGAAGGGACTAGCGGGCGCGAGCAGTACTTC	CSVEGTSGREQYF